The rows below give T cell receptor beta chains drawn from one sample of a study of blood T cell repertoires in COVID-19. Sequencing used immunoSEQ multiplex PCR; TCRdb keeps in-frame clones, though not all of them. The repertoire holds 150,000 to 200,000 clones, with 89% as singletons. The sequenced sample was PBMCs or T cells enriched from blood (not recorded which). These receptor sequences come from a woman younger than 30 who had recovered from COVID-19. Both conserved end residues are part of each CDR3. The order of the fields is D gene, J gene, clone size, V gene, CDR3 DNA, CDR3 protein. D genes are given only for firm matches. Some rows have no size entry. The others give once, few or many, or a class for an expanded clone.

TRBD2	TRBJ2-1	.	TRBV7-3	TGTGCCAGCAGCCCCGTAGCGGGAGGTTACAATGAGCAGTTCTTC	CASSPVAGGYNEQFF
TRBD1	TRBJ2-5	.	TRBV28	TGTGCCAGCAGTTTATGGGGACAGGGCCAAGAGACCCAGTACTTC	CASSLWGQGQETQYF
.	TRBJ1-5	few	TRBV28	TGTGCCAGCAGTTTATGGCCGGGAGCGGAGCAGCCCCAGCATTTT	CASSLWPGAEQPQHF
.	TRBJ1-1	.	TRBV28	TGTGCCAGCAAAACAGCTAACGTGGAAGCTTTCTTT	CASKTANVEAFF
.	TRBJ1-3	.	TRBV7-2	TGTGCCAGCAGCTTAGGCCTACAGTTACACTCTGGAAACACCATATATTTT	CASSLGLQLHSGNTIYF
.	TRBJ2-7	.	TRBV2	TGTGCCAGCAGTAGGGACGGTGGGAGGTACGAGCAGTACTTC	CASSRDGGRYEQYF
TRBD1	TRBJ2-2	.	TRBV18	TGTGCCAGCTCACTCACAGGGGGCACCGGGGAGCTGTTTTTT	CASSLTGGTGELFF
.	TRBJ2-1	.	TRBV5-1	TGCGCCAGCAGCCAAACCTACAATGAGCAGTTCTTC	CASSQTYNEQFF
TRBD2	TRBJ2-7	few	TRBV6-5	TGTGCCAGCAGTTTGGGTAGCGGGCTTTACGAGCAGTACTTC	CASSLGSGLYEQYF
TRBD2	TRBJ2-7	.	TRBV7-9	TGTGCCAGCAGCTCGGGACTAGCGGGACTAGGAGAGCAGTACTTC	CASSSGLAGLGEQYF
TRBD2	TRBJ2-1	.	TRBV7-2	TGTGCCAGCAGCCAGACACTGCAGACTAGCCGCCGGGGCAACAATGAGCAGTTCTTC	CASSQTLQTSRRGNNEQFF
TRBD1	TRBJ2-6	once	TRBV12-5	TGTGCTAGTGGTGAACAGGGGGCGGCTGGGGCCAACGTCCTGACTTTC	CASGEQGAAGANVLTF
TRBD2	TRBJ2-3	once	TRBV28	TGTGCCAGCAGCCATCGGCGGGGGGGCGGCGGAACAGATACGCAGTATTTT	CASSHRRGGGGTDTQYF
.	TRBJ1-1	.	TRBV28	TGTGCCAGCACCTTGATCGGGAACCCGAACACTGAAGCTTTCTTT	CASTLIGNPNTEAFF
TRBD1	TRBJ1-5	.	TRBV4-1	TGCGCCAGCAGCCCCTACCAAGACAGGGCGAATCAGCCCCAGCATTTT	CASSPYQDRANQPQHF
TRBD1	TRBJ2-4	.	TRBV6-5	TGTGCCAGCAGGGAGACAGGGTTGCGGTACATTCAGTACTTC	CASRETGLRYIQYF
.	TRBJ1-1	once	TRBV25-1	TGTGCCAGCAGTGAATGGGGGAGGAGGGCTTTCTTT	CASSEWGRRAFF
TRBD2	TRBJ2-1	.	TRBV7-8	TGTGCCAGCAGTTTAGGGACTAGCGGGAGGAATGAGCAGTTCTTC	CASSLGTSGRNEQFF
.	TRBJ1-1	.	TRBV6-1	TGTGCCAGCAGTGATGCTTACTTTCCCGGGACAAGTGACACTGAAGCTTTCTTT	CASSDAYFPGTSDTEAFF
.	TRBJ1-2	.	TRBV5-8	TGTGCCAGCAGCTCCGCTCGCGGGGGGCTGCGTGGCTACACCTTC	CASSSARGGLRGYTF
.	TRBJ2-7	.	TRBV7-6	TGTGCCAGCAGCTTAGCCGGGACTCCCTCCTACGAGCAGTACTTC	CASSLAGTPSYEQYF
TRBD2	TRBJ2-1	.	TRBV7-8	TGTGCCAGCAGCGCCCGGACTAGCGGGAACAATGAGCAGTTCTTC	CASSARTSGNNEQFF
TRBD1	TRBJ1-3	few	TRBV7-8	TGTGCCAGCAGCGTGGACAGGGCTGGAAACACCATATATTTT	CASSVDRAGNTIYF
TRBD2	TRBJ2-1	.	TRBV7-3	TGTGCCAGCAGCTTTAGCGGGAATGAGCAGTTCTTC	CASSFSGNEQFF
TRBD2	TRBJ2-1	.	TRBV9	TGTGCCAGCAGCCTTACTAGCGGGCAATACAATGAGCAGTTCTTC	CASSLTSGQYNEQFF
TRBD2	TRBJ2-5	.	TRBV7-9	TGTGCCAGCAAACTAGCGGGAGGGCGGGAGACCCAGTACTTC	CASKLAGGRETQYF
.	TRBJ1-6	.	TRBV18	TGTGCCAGCTCACCGTCGGGTGGTATAGATTCACCCCTCCACTTT	CASSPSGGIDSPLHF
.	TRBJ1-1	.	TRBV9	TGTGCCAGCAGCGTAGCGGCTGCGGACACTGAAGCTTTCTTT	CASSVAAADTEAFF
.	TRBJ2-3	.	TRBV30	TGTGCCTGGAGTGTACTCCACCCTAGCACAGATACGCAGTATTTT	CAWSVLHPSTDTQYF
TRBD2	TRBJ2-7	.	TRBV24-1	TGTGCCCCCTCGGGACTAGCGGATGAGCAGTACTTC	CAPSGLADEQYF
TRBD2	TRBJ2-4	.	TRBV10-2	TGCGCCAGCAGTGAGTCGATGGCGGGGGTTTTTCAGTACTTC	CASSESMAGVFQYF
.	TRBJ2-7	once	TRBV5-1	TGCGCCAGCAGCTTGACGGACAGCTACGAGCAGTACTTC	CASSLTDSYEQYF
.	TRBJ2-3	.	TRBV27	TGTGCCAGCAGTTTTCAACCGACGAGTGGAGCAGATACGCAGTATTTT	CASSFQPTSGADTQYF
.	TRBJ2-7	.	TRBV18	TGTGCCAGCTCTCCTCCAGGCTTTAGTCACCCCCACGAGCAGTACTTC	CASSPPGFSHPHEQYF
.	TRBJ2-4	few	TRBV5-1	TGCGCCAGCAGCCCAGATCCACTAACAGGCAAAAACATTCAGTACTTC	CASSPDPLTGKNIQYF
.	TRBJ2-7	.	TRBV29-1	TGCAGCGTTGAAGATCAATCTAGCTTCTACGAGCAGTACTTC	CSVEDQSSFYEQYF
.	TRBJ2-3	.	TRBV27	TGTGCCAGCAGTTTTAGCACCCGCACAGATACGCAGTATTTT	CASSFSTRTDTQYF
.	TRBJ2-3	.	TRBV27	TGTGCCAGCAGTTGGGGCGGCGGCACAGATACGCAGTATTTT	CASSWGGGTDTQYF
TRBD2	TRBJ2-3	.	TRBV18	TGTGCCAGCTCACCAGCTAGCGGGAGACATACGCAGTATTTT	CASSPASGRHTQYF
.	TRBJ2-7	.	TRBV19	TGTGCCAGTAGTATTACAGGAATAACCTACGAGCAGTACTTC	CASSITGITYEQYF
TRBD2	TRBJ2-3	.	TRBV4-1	TGCGCCTGCAATAGCGGGAGCCTCACAGATACGCAGTATTTT	CACNSGSLTDTQYF
TRBD1	TRBJ2-7	.	TRBV28	TGTGCCAGCAGATCGCAGGGGGCGAGGTACGAGCAGTACTTC	CASRSQGARYEQYF
TRBD2	TRBJ2-3	.	TRBV2	TGTGCCAGCAGTGAGGGACTAGCGGGAGGGCCGGAGTATTTT	CASSEGLAGGPEYF
.	TRBJ2-7	.	TRBV30	TGTGCCTGGAGTCCGAGATACGAGCAGTACTTC	CAWSPRYEQYF
TRBD2	TRBJ2-3	.	TRBV27	TGTGCCACCAAACTAGCGGTTAGCACAGATACGCAGTATTTT	CATKLAVSTDTQYF
TRBD1	TRBJ1-1	.	TRBV2	TGTGCCAGCAGTGAAATGGACAGGGGATGGAACACTGAAGCTTTCTTT	CASSEMDRGWNTEAFF
.	TRBJ1-5	.	TRBV28	TGTGCCAGCACCTCAATAGTTGATCAGCCCCAGCATTTT	CASTSIVDQPQHF
TRBD2	TRBJ2-1	.	TRBV12-5	TGTGCTAGTGGTCCCGGGACTAGCGGGCAAGGTGAGCAGTTCTTC	CASGPGTSGQGEQFF
TRBD2	TRBJ2-3	.	TRBV5-1	TGCGCCAGCAGCCTCCTAAGCGGGAGAAGCACAGATACGCAGTATTTT	CASSLLSGRSTDTQYF
.	TRBJ1-1	.	TRBV25-1	TGTGCCAGCAGTGAATCAGGACAGAACACTGAAGCTTTCTTT	CASSESGQNTEAFF